Detailed here is one T cell receptor beta chain. Its antigen is unknown. Clones were sequenced by immunoSEQ multiplex PCR, and TCRdb holds only the in-frame ones, with some missing. The sample includes approximately 740,000 clones, 90% to 95% of them seen just once. The CDR3 spans 19 residues. J was trimmed by 4 bases and V by 3 bases; bases with no gene match: 20. These data belong to a study of shared clonotypes between healthy human individuals. Regarding the study as a whole: Sample collection involved blood only; tissue repertoires are likely different.

CD45RO-negative, CCR7-selected cells formed the naive CD8 fraction, which excluded terminally differentiated effector memory CD45RA+ cells. Caucasian adults living in Nashville, Tennessee, provided all samples. The sequencing sample was made of naive CD8+ T cells sorted from blood. The sequence was obtained from a man aged 25-45 years in good health. The chain links TRBV23-1 to TRBJ1-1; 7 nucleotides align to TRBD1. TRBV23-1 is known as an ORF, though its function is uncertain. Here the CDR3 DNA reads TGCGCCAGCAGTCATTTAAGAGGGGGCGCCTCAAAAAATCCCACTGAAGCTTTCTTT. Its translation: CASSHLRGGASKNPTEAFF.